This is a list of T cell receptor beta chains from one sample in a study of blood T cell repertoires in COVID-19. TCRdb's copy holds only in-frame clones and misses some; the assay was immunoSEQ multiplex PCR. The sample records 200,000 to 250,000 clones, about 88% being singletons. Input material: peripheral blood. The receptors were gathered from a woman aged 40 to 49 with acute or convalescent COVID-19. Both conserved end residues are part of each CDR3. Each record gives: V gene, D gene, clone size, J gene, CDR3 protein, CDR3 DNA. The D gene is left open where the match is weak. Part of the rows lack a size; the others show once, few, many or a class for expanded clones.

>TRBV6-1|TRBD1|NA|TRBJ2-1
CASSEVRGRNNEQFF
TGTGCCAGCAGTGAGGTCAGGGGGCGAAACAATGAGCAGTTCTTC
>TRBV30|NA|NA|TRBJ2-4
CAWSLTIGKAKNIQYF
TGTGCCTGGAGTCTCACAATCGGGAAAGCCAAAAACATTCAGTACTTC
>TRBV4-1|NA|NA|TRBJ1-3
CASSHPWGSSGNTIYF
TGCGCCAGCAGCCACCCCTGGGGCTCCTCTGGAAACACCATATATTTT
>TRBV6-1|TRBD2|NA|TRBJ2-3
CASSGFRAGETDTQYF
TGTGCCAGCAGTGGGTTCCGAGCGGGGGAGACAGATACGCAGTATTTT
>TRBV7-3|TRBD2|NA|TRBJ2-3
CASSPGAGGKGPQYF
TGTGCCAGCAGCCCGGGAGCGGGGGGGAAGGGGCCGCAGTATTTT
>TRBV5-6|NA|NA|TRBJ1-1
CASSLGAGPMNTEAFF
TGTGCCAGCAGCTTGGGAGCAGGTCCCATGAACACTGAAGCTTTCTTT
>TRBV15|NA|NA|TRBJ1-5
CATSLRLVSGQPQHF
TGTGCCACCAGTCTGAGGCTGGTATCTGGTCAGCCCCAGCATTTT
>TRBV6-5|TRBD2|few|TRBJ2-1
CASQIYGGATWEQFF
TGTGCCAGCCAAATCTACGGGGGGGCTACCTGGGAGCAGTTCTTC
>TRBV7-2|TRBD1|once|TRBJ1-5
CASSLEGQGNQPQHF
TGTGCCAGCAGCTTAGAGGGACAGGGCAATCAGCCCCAGCATTTT
>TRBV6-4|TRBD1|NA|TRBJ1-5
CAGRVGQILNQPQHF
TGTGCCGGCCGGGTGGGACAGATACTCAATCAGCCCCAGCATTTT
>TRBV5-4|NA|NA|TRBJ1-1
CASSHREITEAFF
TGTGCCAGCAGCCACAGGGAGATTACTGAAGCTTTCTTT
>TRBV10-3|TRBD2|once|TRBJ2-1
CAIKAGGPNEQFF
TGTGCCATCAAGGCGGGGGGGCCCAATGAGCAGTTCTTC
>TRBV6-5|NA|NA|TRBJ2-1
CASSPAARNEQFF
TGTGCCAGCAGCCCCGCGGCCCGCAATGAGCAGTTCTTC
>TRBV23-1|NA|NA|TRBJ1-1
CASSPKHSNTEAFF
TGCGCCAGCAGCCCGAAGCACTCTAACACTGAAGCTTTCTTT
>TRBV10-3|NA|NA|TRBJ1-3
CAISESREQLHSGNTIYF
TGTGCCATCAGTGAGTCGAGGGAACAGCTGCACTCTGGAAACACCATATATTTT
>TRBV19|NA|NA|TRBJ2-1
CASRGSYNEQFF
TGTGCCTCGCGGGGATCCTACAATGAGCAGTTCTTC
>TRBV4-1|TRBD1|NA|TRBJ1-5
CASSQVAGGSNQPQHF
TGCGCCAGCAGCCAAGTCGCAGGGGGAAGCAATCAGCCCCAGCATTTT
>TRBV19|NA|few|TRBJ1-5
CASSIMQGGNQPQHF
TGTGCCAGTAGTATAATGCAGGGTGGTAATCAGCCCCAGCATTTT
>TRBV9|NA|NA|TRBJ2-2
CASSAPYTGELFF
TGTGCCAGCAGCGCCCCTTACACCGGGGAGCTGTTTTTT